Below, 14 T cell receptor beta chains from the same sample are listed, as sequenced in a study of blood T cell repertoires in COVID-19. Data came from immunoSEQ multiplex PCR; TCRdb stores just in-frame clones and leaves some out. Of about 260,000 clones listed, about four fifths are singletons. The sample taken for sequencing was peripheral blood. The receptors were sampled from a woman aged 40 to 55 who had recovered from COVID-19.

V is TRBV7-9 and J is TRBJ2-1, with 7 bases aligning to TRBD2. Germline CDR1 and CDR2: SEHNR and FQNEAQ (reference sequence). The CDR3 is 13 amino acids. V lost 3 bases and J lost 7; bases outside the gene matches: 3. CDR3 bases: TGTGCCAGCAGCTTCTCGGGGGGTAATGAGCAGTTCTTC. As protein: CASSFSGGNEQFF.

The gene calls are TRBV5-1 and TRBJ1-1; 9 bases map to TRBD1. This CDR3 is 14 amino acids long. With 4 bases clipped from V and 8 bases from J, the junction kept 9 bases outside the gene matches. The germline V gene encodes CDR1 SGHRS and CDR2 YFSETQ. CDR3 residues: CASSATGGALEAFF. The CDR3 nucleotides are TGCGCCAGCAGCGCCACAGGGGGCGCGTTGGAAGCTTTCTTT.

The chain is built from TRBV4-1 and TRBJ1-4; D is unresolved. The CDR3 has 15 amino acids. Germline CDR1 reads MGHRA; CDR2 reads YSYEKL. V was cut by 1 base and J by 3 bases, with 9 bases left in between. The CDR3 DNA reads TGCGCCAGCAGCCAAGGGGCACAGTCTAATGAAAAACTGTTTTTT. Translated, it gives CASSQGAQSNEKLFF.

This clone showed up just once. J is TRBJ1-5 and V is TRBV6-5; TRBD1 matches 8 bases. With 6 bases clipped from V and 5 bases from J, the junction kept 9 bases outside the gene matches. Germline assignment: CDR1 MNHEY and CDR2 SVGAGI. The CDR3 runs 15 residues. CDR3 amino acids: CASSQGQGSYQPQHF. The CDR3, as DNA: TGTGCCAGCAGCCAAGGACAGGGTTCCTATCAGCCCCAGCATTTT.

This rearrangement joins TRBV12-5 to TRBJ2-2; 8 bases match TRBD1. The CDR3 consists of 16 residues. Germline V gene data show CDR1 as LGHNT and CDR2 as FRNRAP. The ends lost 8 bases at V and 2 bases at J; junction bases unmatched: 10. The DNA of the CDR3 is TGTGCTAGTAAGGCGGTCACAGGGGGTAACACCGGGGAGCTGTTTTTT. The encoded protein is CASKAVTGGNTGELFF.

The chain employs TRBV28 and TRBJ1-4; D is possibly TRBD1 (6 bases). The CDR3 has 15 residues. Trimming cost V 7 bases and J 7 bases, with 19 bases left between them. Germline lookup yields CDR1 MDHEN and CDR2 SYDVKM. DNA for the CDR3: TGTGCCAGCAACTTGAGGGCAGGGGTCGGTGAAAAACTGTTTTTT. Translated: CASNLRAGVGEKLFF. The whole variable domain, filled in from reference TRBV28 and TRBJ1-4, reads DVKVTQSSRYLVKRTGEKVFLECVQDMDHENMFWYRQDPGLGLRLIYFSYDVKMKEKGDIPEGYSVSREKKERFSLILESASTNQTSMYLCASNLRAGVGEKLFFGSGTQLSVL.

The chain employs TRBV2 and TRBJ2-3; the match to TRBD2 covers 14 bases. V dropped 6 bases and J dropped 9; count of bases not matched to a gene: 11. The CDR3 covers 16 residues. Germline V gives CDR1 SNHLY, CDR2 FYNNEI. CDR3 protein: CASSGGLAGGHGTQYF. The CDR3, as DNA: TGTGCCAGCAGCGGTGGACTAGCGGGGGGCCACGGCACGCAGTATTTT.

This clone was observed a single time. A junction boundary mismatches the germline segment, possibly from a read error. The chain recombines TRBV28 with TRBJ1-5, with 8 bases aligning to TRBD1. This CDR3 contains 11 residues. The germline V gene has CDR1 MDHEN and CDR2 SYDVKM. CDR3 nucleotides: TGTGCCAGCAGTTTGCAGGGGGCGCGTTCGTTT. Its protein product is CASSLQGARSF.

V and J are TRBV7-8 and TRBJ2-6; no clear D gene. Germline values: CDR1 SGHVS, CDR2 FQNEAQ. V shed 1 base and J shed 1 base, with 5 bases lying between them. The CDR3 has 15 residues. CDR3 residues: CASSLVGSGANVLTF. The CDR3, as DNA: TGTGCCAGCAGCTTAGTCGGTTCTGGGGCCAACGTCCTGACTTTC. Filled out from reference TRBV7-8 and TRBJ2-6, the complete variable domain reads GAGVSQSPRYKVAKRGQDVALRCDPISGHVSLFWYQQALGQGPEFLTYFQNEAQLDKSGLPSDRFFAERPEGSVSTLKIQRTQQEDSAVYLCASSLVGSGANVLTFGAGSRLTVL.

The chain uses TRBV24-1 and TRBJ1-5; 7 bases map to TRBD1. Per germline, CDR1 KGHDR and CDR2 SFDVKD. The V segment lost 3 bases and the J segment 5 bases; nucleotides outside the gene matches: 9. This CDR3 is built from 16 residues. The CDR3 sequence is CATSDGQEKTYQPQHF. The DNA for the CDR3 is TGTGCCACCAGTGATGGACAGGAGAAAACTTATCAGCCCCAGCATTTT.

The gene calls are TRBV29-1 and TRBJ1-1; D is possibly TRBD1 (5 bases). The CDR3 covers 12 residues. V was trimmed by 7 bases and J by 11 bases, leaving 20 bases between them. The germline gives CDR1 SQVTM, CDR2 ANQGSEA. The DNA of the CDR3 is TGCAGCGGATCCAGGGTAGGGCCCAGTGCTTTCTTT. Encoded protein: CSGSRVGPSAFF.

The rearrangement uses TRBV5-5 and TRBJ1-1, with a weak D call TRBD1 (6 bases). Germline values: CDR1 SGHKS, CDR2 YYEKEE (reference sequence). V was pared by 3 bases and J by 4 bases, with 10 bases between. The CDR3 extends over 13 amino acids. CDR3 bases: TGTGCCAGCAGCTACAGGGAGGGCACTGAAGCTTTCTTT. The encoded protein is CASSYREGTEAFF.

The DNA of the CDR3 is TGTGCCAGCACCTTTGGGGGCAGGGGGACTGAAGCTTTCTTT. The encoded protein is CASTFGGRGTEAFF. The chain combines TRBV6-6 with TRBJ1-1; 7 bases map to TRBD1. V was clipped by 7 bases and J by 5 bases; unmatched bases: 10. Germline CDR1 reads MNHNY; CDR2 reads SVGAGI (reference sequence). There are 14 residues in the CDR3.

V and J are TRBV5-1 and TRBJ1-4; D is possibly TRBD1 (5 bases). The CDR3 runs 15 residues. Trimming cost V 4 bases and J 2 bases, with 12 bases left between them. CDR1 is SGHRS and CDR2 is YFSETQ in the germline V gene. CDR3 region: CASSRSTATNEKLFF. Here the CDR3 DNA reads TGCGCCAGCAGCCGGTCGACAGCCACTAATGAAAAACTGTTTTTT. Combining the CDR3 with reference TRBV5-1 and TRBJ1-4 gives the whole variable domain KAGVTQTPRYLIKTRGQQVTLSCSPISGHRSVSWYQQTPGQGLQFLFEYFSETQRNKGNFPGRFSGRQFSNSRSEMNVSTLELGDSALYLCASSRSTATNEKLFFGSGTQLSVL.